Following are 21 T cell receptor beta chains from one sample sequenced in a study of blood T cell repertoires in COVID-19. Here immunoSEQ multiplex PCR was the method, and the copy in TCRdb shows in-frame clones only, minus some. The repertoire has 250,000 to 300,000 clones, approximately 91% of them found once; the top ten carry 2% to 2.5%. Input material: PBMCs or T cells enriched from blood (not recorded which). The receptor set was obtained from a woman aged 40 to 50 with acute COVID-19.

The chain combines TRBV13 with TRBJ2-3; unclear D gene. The germline gives CDR1 PRHDT, CDR2 FYEKMQ (reference sequence). This CDR3 contains 14 residues. Trimming cost V 4 bases and J 2 bases, with 10 bases left between them. For the CDR3, the DNA is TGTGCCAGCAGCTCTACCGACAACACAGATACGCAGTATTTT. This gives the protein CASSSTDNTDTQYF.

CDR3 sequence: CASSLTKSEGNTIYF. The CDR3 nucleotides are TGTGCCAGCTCACTCACGAAATCCGAGGGAAACACCATATATTTT. This chain connects TRBV18 to TRBJ1-3; the D is unclear. V was cut by 4 bases and J by 4 bases, with 14 bases left in between. The germline V gene has CDR1 KGHSH and CDR2 LQKENI. This CDR3 is built from 15 residues.

This rearrangement joins TRBV27 to TRBJ1-6; 9 bases align to TRBD1. The CDR3 extends over 13 amino acids. Germline CDR1 reads MNHEY; CDR2 reads SMNVEV (reference sequence). With V trimmed by 4 bases and J by 10 bases, 2 bases remained unmatched. The CDR3 loop reads CASSWTGVSPLHF. The CDR3, as DNA: TGTGCCAGCAGTTGGACAGGGGTCTCACCCCTCCACTTT.

V and J are TRBV19 and TRBJ1-1, with a tentative D call TRBD1 (6 bases). The CDR3 sequence is 14 residues long. The V gene's germline CDR1 is LNHDA and CDR2 SQIVND (reference sequence). Trimming removed 5 bases at V and 4 bases at J, with 14 bases between. The CDR3 DNA reads TGTGCCAGTAGTCTCCTGACAGGAAGCACTGAAGCTTTCTTT. As protein: CASSLLTGSTEAFF. Full variable domain (missing parts from reference TRBV19 and TRBJ1-1): DGGITQSPKYLFRKEGQNVTLSCEQNLNHDAMYWYRQDPGQGLRLIYYSQIVNDFQKGDIAEGYSVSREKKESFPLTVTSAQKNPTAFYLCASSLLTGSTEAFFGQGTRLTVV.

The chain links TRBV28 to TRBJ1-4, with D maybe TRBD1 (6 bases). V dropped 2 bases and J dropped 8 bases, with 9 bases sitting between them. CDR3 length equals 13 residues. Per germline, CDR1 MDHEN and CDR2 SYDVKM. The CDR3 reads CASSLVRGEKLFF. The CDR3 coding sequence is TGTGCCAGCAGTTTAGTCAGGGGCGAAAAACTGTTTTTT. Drawing the rest from reference TRBV28 and TRBJ1-4, the complete variable domain is DVKVTQSSRYLVKRTGEKVFLECVQDMDHENMFWYRQDPGLGLRLIYFSYDVKMKEKGDIPEGYSVSREKKERFSLILESASTNQTSMYLCASSLVRGEKLFFGSGTQLSVL.

The chain employs TRBV28 and TRBJ1-5, with TRBD1 as a possible D gene (5 bases). The V end was cut by 6 bases, the J end by 0 bases, with 12 bases between. Looked up from germline, CDR1 is MDHEN and CDR2 is SYDVKM. There are 15 residues in the CDR3. CDR3: CASSPQGVSNQPQHF. In DNA, the CDR3 is TGTGCCAGCAGCCCCCAAGGGGTTAGCAATCAGCCCCAGCATTTT.

The V gene is TRBV1, the J gene TRBJ2-3; the table's D call, TRBD1, has no DNA check behind it. TRBV1 is tagged as a pseudogene. The CDR3 totals 16 residues. CDR3 nucleotides: TGCACCAGCAGACTCAAGACAGAACATATCACAGATACGCAGTATTTT. This sequence encodes CTSRLKTEHITDTQYF.

This chain uses TRBV7-8 with TRBJ1-5; D unclear. The CDR3 length is 15 residues. Germline-derived CDR1 and CDR2 are SGHVS and FQNEAQ. Trimming took off 3 bases at V and 1 base at J, with 10 bases between the two ends. This CDR3 reads CASSLWSGSNQPQHF. The CDR3 DNA is TGTGCCAGCAGCTTGTGGTCGGGGAGCAATCAGCCCCAGCATTTT.

This clone was counted a few times. The rearrangement links TRBV10-3 to TRBJ2-2; D not certain. The CDR3 totals 13 residues. The V end was cut by 6 bases, the J end by 4 bases, with 9 bases between. The germline gives CDR1 ENHRY, CDR2 SYGVKD. This chain's CDR3 is CAIRRPLTGELFF. DNA of the CDR3: TGTGCCATCAGGCGGCCCCTCACCGGGGAGCTGTTTTTT.

This chain joins TRBV18 and TRBJ2-7; 12 bases line up with TRBD2. Losses at the gene ends were 4 bases for V and 4 bases for J; bases not matched to a gene: 11. The CDR3 extends over 17 amino acids. The germline V gene encodes CDR1 KGHSH and CDR2 LQKENI. CDR3 protein: CASSLFKTSGSRYEQYF. Written as DNA, the CDR3 is TGTGCCAGCTCACTCTTCAAGACTAGCGGGAGTCGATACGAGCAGTACTTC.

This clone appeared a few times. Written as DNA, the CDR3 is TGTGCCATCAGTGAGCAGGCAGGAACCTACGAGCAGTACTTC. Translated: CAISEQAGTYEQYF. The chain links TRBV10-3 to TRBJ2-7; no clear D gene. CDR3 length equals 14 residues. The ends were cut back, 2 bases at V and 2 bases at J, with 10 bases in the middle. The germline gives CDR1 ENHRY, CDR2 SYGVKD.

The V call is TRBV4-2, the J call TRBJ2-5; D perhaps matches TRBD2 (5 bases). The V and J ends lost 4 bases and 5 bases respectively, with 14 bases between them. This CDR3 is 14 amino acids long. Germline V gene lookup returns CDR1 LGHNA and CDR2 YNFKEQ. This CDR3 reads CASSRESLRETQYF. CDR3 coding DNA: TGTGCCAGCAGCCGGGAGAGTCTGAGGGAGACCCAGTACTTC.

The J gene is TRBJ2-3, the V gene TRBV25-1; 7 nucleotides align to TRBD1. The CDR3 contains 14 residues. The germline CDR1 and CDR2 sequences are MGHDK and SYGVNS. V shed 4 bases, J shed 3 bases, and the junction held 4 bases outside the gene matches. The CDR3 DNA reads TGTGCCAGCAGTGCCACGGGACAGACAGATACGCAGTATTTT. As protein: CASSATGQTDTQYF.

This clone was seen only a few times. The chain combines TRBV18 with TRBJ2-2; 8 bases are a match to TRBD1. Germline values: CDR1 KGHSH, CDR2 LQKENI. V shed 3 bases, J shed 3 bases, and the junction held 6 bases outside the gene matches. This CDR3 is 16 amino acids long. CDR3 sequence reads: CASSPETGVYTGELFF. CDR3 nucleotide sequence: TGTGCCAGCTCACCTGAGACAGGGGTATACACCGGGGAGCTGTTTTTT. The variable domain in full, with the rest retrieved from reference TRBV18 and TRBJ2-2, is NAGVMQNPRHLVRRRGQEARLRCSPMKGHSHVYWYRQLPEEGLKFMVYLQKENIIDESGMPKERFSAEFPKEGPSILRIQQVVRGDSAAYFCASSPETGVYTGELFFGEGSRLTVL.

The chain has TRBV7-2 and TRBJ1-5, with D unclear. V lost 5 bases, J lost 9 bases, and 17 bases lay in between. CDR3 length: 14 amino acids. Germline CDR1 reads SGHTA; CDR2 reads FQGNSA. The chain's CDR3 is CASSPLEGYRPQHF. CDR3 coding DNA: TGTGCCAGCAGCCCCCTAGAAGGTTACCGGCCCCAGCATTTT.

This sequence joins TRBV4-3 and TRBJ2-2; D perhaps matches TRBD2 (5 bases). The CDR3 contains 13 residues. Trimming took 0 bases from V and 8 from J, leaving 7 bases between them. Germline CDR1 is LGHNA and CDR2 is YSLEER. CDR3 protein: CASSQEEVGELFF. In DNA, the CDR3 is TGCGCCAGCAGCCAAGAGGAGGTAGGGGAGCTGTTTTTT.

The V gene is TRBV27, the J gene TRBJ1-4; 11 bases fit TRBD1. V lost 7 bases and J lost 8; bases outside the gene matches: 9. CDR1 and CDR2 (germline): MNHEY, SMNVEV (reference sequence). The CDR3 contains 15 residues. The DNA for the CDR3 is TGTGCCAGCATCGTGGGACAGGGGGTTGCGGAAAAACTGTTTTTT. Translating gives CASIVGQGVAEKLFF.

V and J are TRBV28 and TRBJ1-6; D unresolved. Germline CDR1 reads MDHEN; CDR2 reads SYDVKM. CDR3 size: 14 residues. V was cut by 3 bases and J by 7 bases, with 10 bases left in between. The DNA of the CDR3 is TGTGCCAGCAGTTTTCGATCCCGGAATTCACCCCTCCACTTT. Translated: CASSFRSRNSPLHF.

Notes on this clone: Because the CDR3's place on the DNA is in doubt, the DNA is left out and the CDR3 is given as listed by TCRdb. The chain has TRBV12-1 and TRBJ2-7; TRBD1 reflects the table's D call only, with no check against the DNA. TRBV12-1 counts as a pseudogene. The CDR3 is 23 amino acids long, termini counted. The CDR3 reads CASSFLQDISVPAASSRLKVQYF.

V usage is TRBV6-6 and J usage is TRBJ1-1, with D possibly matching TRBD1 (5 bases). Germline V gene lookup returns CDR1 MNHNY and CDR2 SVGAGI (reference sequence). V dropped 6 bases and J dropped 1 base, with 12 bases sitting between them. The CDR3 length is 14 residues. CDR3 bases: TGTGCCAGCAGCCCACCTACAGGGAACACTGAAGCTTTCTTT. It specifies CASSPPTGNTEAFF.

The rearrangement links TRBV11-2 to TRBJ2-1, with TRBD2 matching 9 bases. Trimming cost V 4 bases and J 10 bases; bases outside gene matches: 8. The length of the CDR3 is 14 residues. CDR1 and CDR2 from the germline V gene are SGHAT and FQNNGV. CDR3 bases: TGTGCCAGCAGCTCCTGGACTAGCGCCCCCGAGCAGTTCTTC. This gives the protein CASSSWTSAPEQFF.